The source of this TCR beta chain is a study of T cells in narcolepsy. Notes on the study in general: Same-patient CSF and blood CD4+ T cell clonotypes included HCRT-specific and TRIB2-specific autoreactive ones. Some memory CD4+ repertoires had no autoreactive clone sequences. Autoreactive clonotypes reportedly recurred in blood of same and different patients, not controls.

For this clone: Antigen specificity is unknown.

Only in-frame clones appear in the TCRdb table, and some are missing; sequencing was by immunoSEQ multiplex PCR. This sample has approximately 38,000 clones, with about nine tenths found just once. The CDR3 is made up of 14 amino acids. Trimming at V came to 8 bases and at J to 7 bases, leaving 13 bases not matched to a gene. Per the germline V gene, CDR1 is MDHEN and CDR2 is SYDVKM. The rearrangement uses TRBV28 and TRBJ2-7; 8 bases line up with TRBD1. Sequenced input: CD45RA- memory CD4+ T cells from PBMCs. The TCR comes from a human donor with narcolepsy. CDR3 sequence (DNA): TGTGCCAGCGTACCGGGACAGGCCTTTTCGGAGCAGTACTTC. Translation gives CASVPGQAFSEQYF.